This T cell receptor beta chain was observed in a study of CD8+ T cells in alopecia areata. Background on the study: Treated patients were given oral tofacitinib, which was dosed at 5 to 10 mg twice daily.

Study findings and constraints: Persistence during tofacitinib was seen for many expanded lesional clones in scalp and blood.

Extracted RNA was reverse transcribed into cDNA, the sequencing template. Generated by immunoSEQ multiplex PCR, the TCRdb table keeps only in-frame clones and is missing some. The sample lists about 250,000 clones, about three fifths occurring once. The CDR3 extends over 14 amino acids. V was shortened by 2 bases and J by 4 bases, with 11 bases between the two germline ends. CDR1 SQVTM and CDR2 ANQGSEA come from the germline V gene. Treatment here: oral pan-JAK inhibitor, 5-10 mg twice daily. About this clone: Its antigen is undetermined.

This specimen was CD4+ T cells sorted from blood, taken between weeks 51 and 52, from a patient treated with tofacitinib. The source of this sequence is a human donor with alopecia areata. The rearrangement uses TRBV29-1 and TRBJ1-4; unclear D gene. DNA for the CDR3: TGCAGCGTTGAACGTCGCGGGTTTAATGAAAAACTGTTTTTT. This encodes CSVERRGFNEKLFF.